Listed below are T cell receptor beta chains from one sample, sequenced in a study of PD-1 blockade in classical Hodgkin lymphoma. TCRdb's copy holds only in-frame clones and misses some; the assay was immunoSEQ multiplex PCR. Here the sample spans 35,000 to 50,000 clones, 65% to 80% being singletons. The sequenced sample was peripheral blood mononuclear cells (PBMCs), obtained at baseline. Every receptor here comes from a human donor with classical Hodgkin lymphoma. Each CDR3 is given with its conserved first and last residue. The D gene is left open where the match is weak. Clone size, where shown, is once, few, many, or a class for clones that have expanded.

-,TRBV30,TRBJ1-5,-,CAWSLGGGPQPQHF,TGTGCCTGGAGTCTCGGGGGGGGTCCTCAGCCCCAGCATTTT
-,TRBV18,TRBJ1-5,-,CASSTQGQTSNQPQHF,TGTGCCAGCTCAACACAGGGACAAACAAGCAATCAGCCCCAGCATTTT
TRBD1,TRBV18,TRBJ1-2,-,CASSRDRSDLGDGYTF,TGTGCCAGCTCACGGGACAGGTCCGATCTGGGAGATGGCTACACCTTC
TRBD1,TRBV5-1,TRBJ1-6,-,CASSEGQLADPDSPLHF,TGCGCCAGCAGCGAGGGACAGCTTGCTGATCCCGACTCACCCCTCCACTTT
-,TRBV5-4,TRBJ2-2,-,CASSFGGRNTGELFF,TGTGCCAGCAGCTTTGGTGGGAGGAATACCGGGGAGCTGTTTTTT
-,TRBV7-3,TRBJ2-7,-,CASSLRFGDRAYEQYF,TGTGCCAGCAGCTTAAGGTTTGGTGACAGAGCCTACGAGCAGTACTTC
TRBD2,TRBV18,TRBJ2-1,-,CASSPPVGGSSYNEQFF,TGTGCCAGCTCACCCCCCGTCGGGGGGAGCTCCTACAATGAGCAGTTCTTC
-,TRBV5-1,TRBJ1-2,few,CASSLESTVYGYTF,TGCGCCAGCAGCTTGGAGTCCACGGTATATGGCTACACCTTC
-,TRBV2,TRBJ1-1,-,CASSEGVNTEAFF,TGTGCCAGCAGTGAAGGTGTTAACACTGAAGCTTTCTTT
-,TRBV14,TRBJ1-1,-,CASSQGGALGTEAFF,TGTGCCAGCAGCCAAGGGGGCGCCTTGGGCACTGAAGCTTTCTTT
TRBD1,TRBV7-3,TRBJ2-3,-,CASSSTGGKDTQYF,TGTGCCAGCAGCTCGACAGGGGGCAAAGATACGCAGTATTTT
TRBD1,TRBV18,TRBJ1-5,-,CASSPTGGSSNQPQHF,TGTGCCAGCTCACCGACAGGGGGAAGTAGCAATCAGCCCCAGCATTTT
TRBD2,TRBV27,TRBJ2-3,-,CASSLRGFQDTQYF,TGTGCCAGCAGTTTGCGGGGGTTCCAAGATACGCAGTATTTT
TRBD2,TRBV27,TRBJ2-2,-,CASSLLVAGGTGELFF,TGTGCCAGCAGTTTATTGGTAGCGGGGGGGACCGGGGAGCTGTTTTTT
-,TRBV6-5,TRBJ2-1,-,CASRDPTTYNEQFF,TGTGCCAGTCGGGATCCCACTACCTACAATGAGCAGTTCTTC
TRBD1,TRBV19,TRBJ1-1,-,CASRPGQLNTEAFF,TGTGCCAGTAGGCCGGGACAGCTAAACACTGAAGCTTTCTTT
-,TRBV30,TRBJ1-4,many,CAWSLGPNEKLFF,TGTGCCTGGAGTTTAGGACCTAATGAAAAACTGTTTTTT
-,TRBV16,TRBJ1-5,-,CASSQVSNQPQHF,TGTGCCAGCAGCCAGGTTAGCAATCAGCCCCAGCATTTT
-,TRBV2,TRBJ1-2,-,CASSDLTVHYGYTF,TGTGCCAGCAGCGATCTGACAGTTCACTATGGCTACACCTTC
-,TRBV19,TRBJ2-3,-,CASSRDLGSTDTQYF,TGTGCCAGTAGCCGGGACCTTGGGAGCACAGATACGCAGTATTTT
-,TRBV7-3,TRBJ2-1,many,CASSLNGELGYNEQFF,TGTGCCAGCAGCTTAAACGGAGAATTGGGTTACAATGAGCAGTTCTTC
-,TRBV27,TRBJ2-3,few,CASSLLEGTDTQYF,TGTGCCAGCAGTTTACTGGAGGGCACAGATACGCAGTATTTT